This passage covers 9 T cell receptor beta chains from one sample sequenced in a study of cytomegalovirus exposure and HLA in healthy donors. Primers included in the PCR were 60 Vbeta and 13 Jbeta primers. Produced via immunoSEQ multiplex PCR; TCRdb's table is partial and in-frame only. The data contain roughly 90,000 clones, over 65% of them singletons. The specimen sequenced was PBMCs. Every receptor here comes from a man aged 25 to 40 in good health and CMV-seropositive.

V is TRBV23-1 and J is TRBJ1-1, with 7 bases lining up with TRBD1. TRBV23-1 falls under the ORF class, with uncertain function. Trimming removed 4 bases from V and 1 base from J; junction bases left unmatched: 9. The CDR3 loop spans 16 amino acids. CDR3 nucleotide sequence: TGCGCCAGCAGTCCCCCCGACAGGGCGGAGAACACTGAAGCTTTCTTT. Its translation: CASSPPDRAENTEAFF.

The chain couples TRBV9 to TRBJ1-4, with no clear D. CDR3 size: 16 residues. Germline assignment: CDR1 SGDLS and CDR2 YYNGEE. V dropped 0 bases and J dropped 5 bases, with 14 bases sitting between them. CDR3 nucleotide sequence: TGTGCCAGCAGCGTAGCTACGAGTAGCCCAAATGAAAAACTGTTTTTT. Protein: CASSVATSSPNEKLFF.

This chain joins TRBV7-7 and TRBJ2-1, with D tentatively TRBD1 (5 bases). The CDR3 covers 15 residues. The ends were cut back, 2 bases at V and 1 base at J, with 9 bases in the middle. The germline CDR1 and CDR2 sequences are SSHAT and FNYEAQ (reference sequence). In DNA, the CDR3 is TGTGCCAGCAGCTTAATCCCAGGGTCCTACAATGAGCAGTTCTTC. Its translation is CASSLIPGSYNEQFF.

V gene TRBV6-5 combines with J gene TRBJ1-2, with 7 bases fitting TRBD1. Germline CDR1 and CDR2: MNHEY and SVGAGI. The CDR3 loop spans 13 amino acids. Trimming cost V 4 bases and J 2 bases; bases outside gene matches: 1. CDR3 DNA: TGTGCCAGCAGTTCACAGGGGAACTATGGCTACACCTTC. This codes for CASSSQGNYGYTF.

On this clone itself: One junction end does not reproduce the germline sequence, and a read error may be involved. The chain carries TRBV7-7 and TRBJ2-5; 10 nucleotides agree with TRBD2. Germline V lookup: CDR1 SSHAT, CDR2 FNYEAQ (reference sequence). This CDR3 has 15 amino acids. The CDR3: CASSFSGGYQETQYF. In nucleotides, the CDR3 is TGTGCTAGCAGCTTTAGCGGGGGGTACCAAGAGACCCAGTACTTC.

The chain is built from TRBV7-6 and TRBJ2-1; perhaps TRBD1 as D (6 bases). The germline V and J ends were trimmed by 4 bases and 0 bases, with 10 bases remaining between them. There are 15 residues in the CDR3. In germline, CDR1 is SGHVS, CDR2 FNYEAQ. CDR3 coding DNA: TGTGCCAGCAGCTCTCGACAGGTCTCCTACAATGAGCAGTTCTTC. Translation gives CASSSRQVSYNEQFF.

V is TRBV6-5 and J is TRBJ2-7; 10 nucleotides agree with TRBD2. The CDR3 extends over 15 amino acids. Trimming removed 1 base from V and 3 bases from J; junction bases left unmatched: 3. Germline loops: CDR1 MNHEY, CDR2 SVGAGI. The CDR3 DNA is TGTGCCAGCAGTTACTTGTCTAGCGGGAGCTACGAGCAGTACTTC. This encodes CASSYLSSGSYEQYF.

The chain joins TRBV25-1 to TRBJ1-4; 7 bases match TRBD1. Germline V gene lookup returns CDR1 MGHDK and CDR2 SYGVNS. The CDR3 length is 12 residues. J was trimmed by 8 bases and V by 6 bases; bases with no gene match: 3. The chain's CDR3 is CASSRDREKLFF. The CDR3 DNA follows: TGTGCCAGCAGCCGGGACAGAGAAAAACTGTTTTTT. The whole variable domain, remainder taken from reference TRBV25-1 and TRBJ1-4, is EADIYQTPRYLVIGTGKKITLECSQTMGHDKMYWYQQDPGMELHLIHYSYGVNSTEKGDLSSESTVSRIRTEHFPLTLESARPSHTSQYLCASSRDREKLFFGSGTQLSVL.

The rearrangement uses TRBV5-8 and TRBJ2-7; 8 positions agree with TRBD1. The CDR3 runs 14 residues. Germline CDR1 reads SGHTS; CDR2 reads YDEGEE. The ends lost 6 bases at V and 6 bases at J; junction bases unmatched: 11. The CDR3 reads CASTRDRLGSEQYF. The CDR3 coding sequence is TGTGCCAGCACTAGGGACAGGTTGGGATCCGAGCAGTACTTC.